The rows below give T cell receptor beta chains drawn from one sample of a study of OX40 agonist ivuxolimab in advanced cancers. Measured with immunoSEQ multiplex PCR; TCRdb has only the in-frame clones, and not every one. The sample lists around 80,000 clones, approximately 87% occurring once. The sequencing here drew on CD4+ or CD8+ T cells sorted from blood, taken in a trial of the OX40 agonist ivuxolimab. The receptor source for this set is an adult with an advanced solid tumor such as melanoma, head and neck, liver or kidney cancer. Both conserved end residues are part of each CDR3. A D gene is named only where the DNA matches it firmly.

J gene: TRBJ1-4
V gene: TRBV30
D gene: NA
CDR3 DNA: TGTGCCTGGAGTGTCAGGGTGGGGCGGGGAACGACAACTAATGAAAAACTGTTTTTT
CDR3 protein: CAWSVRVGRGTTTNEKLFF

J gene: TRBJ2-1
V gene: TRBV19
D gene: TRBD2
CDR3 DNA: TGTGCCAGTAGTACGGGGGACTATCACAATGAGCAGTTCTTC
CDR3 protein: CASSTGDYHNEQFF

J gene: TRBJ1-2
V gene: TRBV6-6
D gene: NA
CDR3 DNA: TGTGCCAGCAGCGCACTGCGGGGGGGTGATAATGGCTACACCTTC
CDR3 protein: CASSALRGGDNGYTF

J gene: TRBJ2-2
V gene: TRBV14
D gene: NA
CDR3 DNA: TGTGCCAGCAGCCAAGATCTAGGCGGCACCGGGGAGCTGTTTTTT
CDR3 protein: CASSQDLGGTGELFF

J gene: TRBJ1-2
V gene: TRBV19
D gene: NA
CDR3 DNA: TGTGCCAGTGACAAGAAGGGGCGCGGCTATGGCTACACCTTC
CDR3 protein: CASDKKGRGYGYTF

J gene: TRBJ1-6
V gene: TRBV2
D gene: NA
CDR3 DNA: TGTGCCAGCTCTAACGACGGGGCCTATAATTCACCCCTCCACTTT
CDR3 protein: CASSNDGAYNSPLHF

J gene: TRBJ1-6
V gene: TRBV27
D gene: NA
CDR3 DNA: TGTGCCAGCAGTTTCCGACGGAGTAGCTCCTATAATTCACCCCTCCACTTT
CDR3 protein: CASSFRRSSSYNSPLHF

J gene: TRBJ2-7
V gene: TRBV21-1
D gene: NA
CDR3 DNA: TGTGCCAGGCCAGTTCGTTTTGGGGGTAACAGCTCCTACGAGCAGTACTTC
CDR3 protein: CARPVRFGGNSSYEQYF

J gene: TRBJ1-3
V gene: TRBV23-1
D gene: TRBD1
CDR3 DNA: TGCGCCAGCAGGGTCCCGGGACAGGGAAACACCATATATTTT
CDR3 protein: CASRVPGQGNTIYF

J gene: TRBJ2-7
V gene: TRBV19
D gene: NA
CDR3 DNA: TGTGCCAGTAGTATACAGGAAAGCTCCTACGAGCAGTACTTC
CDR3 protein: CASSIQESSYEQYF

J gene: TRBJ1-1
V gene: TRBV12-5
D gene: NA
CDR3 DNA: TGTGCTAGTGGAACGGGGGCAACTGAAGCTTTCTTT
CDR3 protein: CASGTGATEAFF